This T cell receptor (beta chain) was identified in a study of control samples from healthy donors and cancer patients (TCRdb year 2020). Receptor libraries were prepared by the immunoSEQ multiplex PCR assay. The immuneACCESS repertoire file appears here via TCRdb, limited to in-frame rearrangements. These files lack a portion of the clones; in checked studies, under half of the deficit traces to unresolved V genes, and the cause of the others is not known. This sample gives tens of thousands of clones in total; roughly 90% of them show up just once. In total, the top ten clones hold roughly 1.4% of the sample. The cysteine opens and the phenylalanine closes a CDR3 of 15 amino acids. Only the CDR3 DNA stays, 45 bases, in frame from base 1. Ends trimmed: V by 2 bases, J by 8 bases; bases unmatched to a gene: 5. Sequences SGHTS (CDR1) and YDEGEE (CDR2) are obtained from the germline V gene. Worth noting for this clone: Its binding antigen is unknown. Per-base quality was not reported, and no clone a single base away is much larger than it.

The sample comprised PBMCs. This clonotype originated in a man aged 40-55 years with colorectal cancer. The rearrangement combines TRBV5-8 with TRBJ2-1, and TRBD1 matches 12 of the central bases. Here is the DNA: TGTGCCAGCAGCTTTTCGGGACAGGGGGCATATGAGCAGTTCTTC. This is translated as CASSFSGQGAYEQFF. Where the CDR3 stops, the reference TRBV5-8 and TRBJ2-1 genes take over; the full variable domain is EAGVTQSPTHLIKTRGQQATLRCSPISGHTSVYWYQQALGLGLQFLLWYDEGEERNRGNFPPRFSGRQFPNYSSELNVNALELEDSALYLCASSFSGQGAYEQFFGPGTRLTVL.